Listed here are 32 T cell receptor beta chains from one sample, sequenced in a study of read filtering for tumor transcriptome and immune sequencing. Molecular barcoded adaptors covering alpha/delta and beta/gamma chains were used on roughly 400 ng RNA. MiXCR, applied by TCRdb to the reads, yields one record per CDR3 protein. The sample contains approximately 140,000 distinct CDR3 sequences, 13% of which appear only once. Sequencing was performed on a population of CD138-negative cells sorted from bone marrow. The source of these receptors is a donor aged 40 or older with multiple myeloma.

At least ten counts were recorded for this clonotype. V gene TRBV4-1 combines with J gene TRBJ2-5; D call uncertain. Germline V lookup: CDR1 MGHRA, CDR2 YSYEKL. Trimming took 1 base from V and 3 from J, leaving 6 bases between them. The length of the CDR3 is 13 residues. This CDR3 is CASSQASKETQYF. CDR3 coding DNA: TGCGCCAGCAGCCAAGCTTCCAAAGAGACCCAGTACTTC.

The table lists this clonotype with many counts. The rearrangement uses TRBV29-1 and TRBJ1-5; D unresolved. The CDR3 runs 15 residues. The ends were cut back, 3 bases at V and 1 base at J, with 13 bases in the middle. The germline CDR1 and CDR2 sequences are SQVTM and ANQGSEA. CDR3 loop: CSVERSGESNQPQHF. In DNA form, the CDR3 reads TGCAGCGTTGAGCGGTCGGGTGAAAGCAATCAGCCCCAGCATTTT.

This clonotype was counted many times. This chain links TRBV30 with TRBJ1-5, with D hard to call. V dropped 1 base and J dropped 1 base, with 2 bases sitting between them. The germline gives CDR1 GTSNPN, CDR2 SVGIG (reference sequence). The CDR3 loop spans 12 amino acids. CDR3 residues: CAWSGSNQPQHF. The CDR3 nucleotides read TGTGCCTGGAGTGGGAGCAATCAGCCCCAGCATTTT.

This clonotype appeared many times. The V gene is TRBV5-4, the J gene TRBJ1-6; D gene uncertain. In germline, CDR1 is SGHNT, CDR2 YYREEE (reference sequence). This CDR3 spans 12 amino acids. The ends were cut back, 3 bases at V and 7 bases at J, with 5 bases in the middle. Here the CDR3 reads CASSSGNSPLHF. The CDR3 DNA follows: TGTGCCAGCAGCTCGGGGAATTCACCCCTCCACTTT.

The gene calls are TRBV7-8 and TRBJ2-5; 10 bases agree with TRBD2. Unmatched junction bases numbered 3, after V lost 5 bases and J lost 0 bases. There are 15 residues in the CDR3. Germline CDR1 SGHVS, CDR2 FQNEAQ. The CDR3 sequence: CASSQREGHQETQYF. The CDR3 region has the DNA TGTGCCAGCAGCCAGCGGGAGGGCCACCAAGAGACCCAGTACTTC.

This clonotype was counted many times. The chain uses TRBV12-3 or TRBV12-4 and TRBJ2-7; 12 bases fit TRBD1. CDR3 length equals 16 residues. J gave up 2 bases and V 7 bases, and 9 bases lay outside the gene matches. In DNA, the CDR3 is TGTGCCAGCACCTACCGAGGGACAGGGGGCACCTACGAGCAGTACTTC. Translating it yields CASTYRGTGGTYEQYF.

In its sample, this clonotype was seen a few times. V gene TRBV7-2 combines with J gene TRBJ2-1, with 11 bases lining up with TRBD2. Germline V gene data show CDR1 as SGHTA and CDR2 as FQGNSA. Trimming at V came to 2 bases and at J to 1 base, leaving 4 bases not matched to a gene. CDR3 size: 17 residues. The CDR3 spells CASSLRSSGRSYNEQFF. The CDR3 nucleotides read TGTGCCAGCAGCTTACGCTCTAGCGGGAGGTCCTACAATGAGCAGTTCTTC.

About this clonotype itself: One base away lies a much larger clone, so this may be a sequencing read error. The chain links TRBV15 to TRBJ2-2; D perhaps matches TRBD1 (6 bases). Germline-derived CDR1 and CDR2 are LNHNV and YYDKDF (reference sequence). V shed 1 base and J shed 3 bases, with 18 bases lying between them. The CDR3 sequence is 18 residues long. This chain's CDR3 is CATSRGRVGQGHTGELFF. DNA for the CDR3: TGTGCCACCAGCAGAGGTCGGGTTGGGCAGGGGCACACCGGGGAGCTGTTTTTT.

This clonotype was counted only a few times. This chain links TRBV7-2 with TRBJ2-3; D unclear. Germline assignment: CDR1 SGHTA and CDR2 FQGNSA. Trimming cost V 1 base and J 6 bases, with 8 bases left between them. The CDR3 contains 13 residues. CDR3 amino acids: CASSLVHSDTQYF. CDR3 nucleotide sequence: TGTGCCAGCAGCTTAGTTCATTCGGATACGCAGTATTTT.

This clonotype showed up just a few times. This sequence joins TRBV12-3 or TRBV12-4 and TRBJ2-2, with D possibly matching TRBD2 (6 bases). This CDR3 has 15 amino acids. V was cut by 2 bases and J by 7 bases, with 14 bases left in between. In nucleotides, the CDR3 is TGTGCCAGCAGTTTACTGAGGGAGGATAACGGGGAGCTGTTTTTT. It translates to CASSLLREDNGELFF.

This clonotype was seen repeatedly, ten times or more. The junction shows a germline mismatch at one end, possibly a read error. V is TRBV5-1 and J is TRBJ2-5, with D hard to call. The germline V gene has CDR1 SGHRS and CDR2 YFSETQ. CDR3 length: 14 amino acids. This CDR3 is CASSFLSYHETQYF. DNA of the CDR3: TGCGCCAGCAGCTTTTTGTCCTACCACGAGACCCAGTACTTC.

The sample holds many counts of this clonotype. CDR3 sequence: CSVERTSGKVSYNEQFF. Here the CDR3 DNA reads TGCAGCGTTGAGAGGACTAGCGGGAAGGTCTCCTACAATGAGCAGTTCTTC. The chain couples TRBV29-1 to TRBJ2-1; 12 nucleotides agree with TRBD2. V shed 3 bases, J shed 0 bases, and the junction held 6 bases outside the gene matches. Germline V gene sequence: CDR1 SQVTM, CDR2 ANQGSEA. The length of the CDR3 is 17 residues.

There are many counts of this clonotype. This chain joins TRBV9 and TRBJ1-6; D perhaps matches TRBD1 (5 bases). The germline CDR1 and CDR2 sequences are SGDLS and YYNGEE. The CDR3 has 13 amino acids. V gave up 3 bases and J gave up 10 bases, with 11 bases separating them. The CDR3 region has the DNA TGTGCCAGCAGCGGGGGGGGTAGATCACCCCTCCACTTT. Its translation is CASSGGGRSPLHF. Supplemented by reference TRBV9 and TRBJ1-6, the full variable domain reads DSGVTQTPKHLITATGQRVTLRCSPRSGDLSVYWYQQSLDQGLQFLIQYYNGEERAKGNILERFSAQQFPDLHSELNLSSLELGDSALYFCASSGGGRSPLHFGNGTRLTVT.

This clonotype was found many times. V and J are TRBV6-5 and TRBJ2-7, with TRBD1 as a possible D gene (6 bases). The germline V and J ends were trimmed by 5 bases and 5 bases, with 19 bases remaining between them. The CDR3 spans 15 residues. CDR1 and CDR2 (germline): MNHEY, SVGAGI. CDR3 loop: CASSRTGTAGNEQYF. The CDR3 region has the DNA TGTGCCAGCAGTCGTACAGGGACGGCAGGGAACGAGCAGTACTTC.

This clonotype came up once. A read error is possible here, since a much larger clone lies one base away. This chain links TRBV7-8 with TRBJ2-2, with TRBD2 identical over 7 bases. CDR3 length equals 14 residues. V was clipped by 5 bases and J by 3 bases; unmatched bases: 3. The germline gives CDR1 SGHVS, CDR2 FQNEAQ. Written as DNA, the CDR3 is TGTGCCAGCAGCGAGGGAGGGGACACCGGGGAGCTGTTTTTT. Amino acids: CASSEGGDTGELFF.

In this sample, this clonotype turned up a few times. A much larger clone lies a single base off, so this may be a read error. This CDR3 reads CASSLAYSSYNGQFF. The CDR3 region has the DNA TGTGCCAGCAGCCTAGCCTACAGCTCCTACAATGGGCAGTTCTTC. This chain joins TRBV11-2 and TRBJ2-1; D may be TRBD2 (5 bases). The V gene's germline CDR1 is SGHAT and CDR2 FQNNGV. The CDR3 length is 15 residues.

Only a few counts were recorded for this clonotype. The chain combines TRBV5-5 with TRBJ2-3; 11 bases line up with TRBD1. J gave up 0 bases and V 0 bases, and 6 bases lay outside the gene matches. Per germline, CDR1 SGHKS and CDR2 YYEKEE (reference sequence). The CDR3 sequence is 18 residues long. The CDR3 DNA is TGTGCCAGCAGCTTGGGCCTAGGGACAGGGGGAAGCACAGATACGCAGTATTTT. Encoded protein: CASSLGLGTGGSTDTQYF.

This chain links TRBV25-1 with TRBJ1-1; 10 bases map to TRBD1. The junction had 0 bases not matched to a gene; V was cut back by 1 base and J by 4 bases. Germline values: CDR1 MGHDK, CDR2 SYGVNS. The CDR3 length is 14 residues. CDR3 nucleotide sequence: TGTGCCAGCAGTGAATGGACAGGGGGCACTGAAGCTTTCTTT. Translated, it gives CASSEWTGGTEAFF. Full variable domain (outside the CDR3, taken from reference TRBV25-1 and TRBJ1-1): EADIYQTPRYLVIGTGKKITLECSQTMGHDKMYWYQQDPGMELHLIHYSYGVNSTEKGDLSSESTVSRIRTEHFPLTLESARPSHTSQYLCASSEWTGGTEAFFGQGTRLTVV.

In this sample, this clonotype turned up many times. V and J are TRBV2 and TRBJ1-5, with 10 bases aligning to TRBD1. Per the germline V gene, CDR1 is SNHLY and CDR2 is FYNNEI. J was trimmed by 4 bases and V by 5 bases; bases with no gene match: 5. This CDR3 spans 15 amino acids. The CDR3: CASSPGGQGNQPQHF. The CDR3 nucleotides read TGTGCCAGCAGTCCGGGGGGACAGGGGAATCAGCCCCAGCATTTT.

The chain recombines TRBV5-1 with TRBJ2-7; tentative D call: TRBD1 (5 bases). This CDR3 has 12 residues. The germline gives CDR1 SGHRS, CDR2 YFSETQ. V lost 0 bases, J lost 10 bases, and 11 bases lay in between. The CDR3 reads CASSLEDTLQYF. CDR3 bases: TGCGCCAGCAGCTTGGAGGACACCCTACAGTACTTC.

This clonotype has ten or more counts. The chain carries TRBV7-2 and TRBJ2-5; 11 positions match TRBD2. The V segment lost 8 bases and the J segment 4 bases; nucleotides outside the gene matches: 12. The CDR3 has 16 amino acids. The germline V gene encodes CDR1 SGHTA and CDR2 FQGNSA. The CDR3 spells CASRGSRLAGRETQYF. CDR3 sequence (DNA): TGTGCCAGCCGGGGGAGTCGACTAGCGGGAAGAGAGACCCAGTACTTC.

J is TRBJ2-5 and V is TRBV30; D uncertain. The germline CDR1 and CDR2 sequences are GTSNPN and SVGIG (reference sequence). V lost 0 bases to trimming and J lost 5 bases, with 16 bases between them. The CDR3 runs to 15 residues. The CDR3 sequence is CAWSVLDRLGETQYF. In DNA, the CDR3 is TGTGCCTGGAGTGTACTGGACCGCCTCGGGGAGACCCAGTACTTC.

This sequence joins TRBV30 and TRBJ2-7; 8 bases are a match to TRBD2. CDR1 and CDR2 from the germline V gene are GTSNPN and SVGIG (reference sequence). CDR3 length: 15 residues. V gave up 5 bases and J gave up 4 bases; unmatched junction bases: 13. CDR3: CAWSSPSGSIYEQYF. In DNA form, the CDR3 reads TGTGCCTGGTCCTCCCCAAGCGGGAGTATATACGAGCAGTACTTC.

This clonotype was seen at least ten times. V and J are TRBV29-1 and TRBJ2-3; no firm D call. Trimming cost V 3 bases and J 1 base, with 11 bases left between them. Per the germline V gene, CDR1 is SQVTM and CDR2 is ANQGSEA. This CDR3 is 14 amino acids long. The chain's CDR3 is CSVEKSGRTDTQYF. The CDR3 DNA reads TGCAGCGTTGAGAAGTCAGGCCGCACAGATACGCAGTATTTT.

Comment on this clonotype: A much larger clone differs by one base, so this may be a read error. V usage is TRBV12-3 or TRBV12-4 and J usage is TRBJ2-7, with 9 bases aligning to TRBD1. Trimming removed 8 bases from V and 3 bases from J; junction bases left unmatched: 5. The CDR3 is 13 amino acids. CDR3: CASGRGQGYEQYF. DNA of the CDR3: TGTGCCAGCGGGAGGGGACAGGGCTACGAGCAGTACTTC.

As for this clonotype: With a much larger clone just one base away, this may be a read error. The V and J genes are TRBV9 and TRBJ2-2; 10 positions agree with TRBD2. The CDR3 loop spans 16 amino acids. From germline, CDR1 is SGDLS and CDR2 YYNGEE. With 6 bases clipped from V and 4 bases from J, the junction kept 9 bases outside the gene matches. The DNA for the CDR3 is TGTGCCAGCAACGCAGGGACTAGCGAAACCACCGGGGAGCTGTTTTTT. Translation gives CASNAGTSETTGELFF.

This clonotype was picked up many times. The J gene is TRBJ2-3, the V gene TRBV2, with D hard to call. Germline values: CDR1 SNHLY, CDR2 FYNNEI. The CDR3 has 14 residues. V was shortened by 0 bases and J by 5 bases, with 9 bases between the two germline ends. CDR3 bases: TGTGCCAGCAGTGAAGCGCCCGTACTAGATACGCAGTATTTT. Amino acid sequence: CASSEAPVLDTQYF.

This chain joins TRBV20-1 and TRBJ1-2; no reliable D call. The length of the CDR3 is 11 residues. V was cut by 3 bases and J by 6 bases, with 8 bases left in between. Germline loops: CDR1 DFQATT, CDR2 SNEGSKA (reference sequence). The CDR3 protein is CSASHPHGYTF. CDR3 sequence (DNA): TGCAGTGCTAGTCATCCGCATGGCTACACCTTC.

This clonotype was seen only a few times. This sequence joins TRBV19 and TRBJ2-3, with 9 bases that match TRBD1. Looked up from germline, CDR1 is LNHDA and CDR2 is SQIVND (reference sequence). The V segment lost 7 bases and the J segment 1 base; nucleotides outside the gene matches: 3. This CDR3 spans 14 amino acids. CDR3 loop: CASTRTGGTDTQYF. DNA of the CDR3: TGTGCCAGTACCCGGACAGGGGGCACAGATACGCAGTATTTT.

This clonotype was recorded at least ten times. CDR3 sequence: CASKGGEYNEQFF. CDR3 nucleotide sequence: TGTGCCAGCAAGGGCGGGGAGTACAATGAGCAGTTCTTC. V and J are TRBV6-5 and TRBJ2-1; a possible D gene is TRBD2 (6 bases). The V gene lost 7 bases and the J gene lost 4 bases, with 11 bases spanning the gap. This CDR3 is 13 amino acids long. Germline-derived CDR1 and CDR2 are MNHEY and SVGAGI.

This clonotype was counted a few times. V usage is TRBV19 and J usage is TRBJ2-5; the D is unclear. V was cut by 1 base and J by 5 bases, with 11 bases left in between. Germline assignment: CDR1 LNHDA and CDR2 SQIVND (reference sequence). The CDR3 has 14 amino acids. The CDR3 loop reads CASSIASTGETQYF. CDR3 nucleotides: TGTGCCAGTAGTATAGCCTCAACCGGGGAGACCCAGTACTTC.

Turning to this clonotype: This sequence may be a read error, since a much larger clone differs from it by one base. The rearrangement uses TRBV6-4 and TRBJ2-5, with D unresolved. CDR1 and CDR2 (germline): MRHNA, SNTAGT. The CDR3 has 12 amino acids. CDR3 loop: CTSSPSHLTQYF. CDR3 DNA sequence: TGTACCAGCAGCCCATCTCATTTGACCCAGTACTTC.